Ten or more counts support the clone carrying this T cell receptor beta chain. The data are from a study of T-cell reconstitution after alpha-beta-depleted transplantation in children. The V end lost 1 base, the J end lost 0 bases, and 10 bases lay between the germline ends. The CDR3 is 17 residues long. CDR1 LGHDT and CDR2 YNNKEL come from the germline V gene (reference sequence). It was with unique molecular identifiers that the TCRbeta library was prepared. TCRdb ran MiXCR on the PCR reads and lists one entry per CDR3 protein. The sample holds 200,000 to 250,000 distinct CDR3 sequences, 6.5% to 10% seen once.

This specimen consisted of PBMCs, mostly from graft donor cells, obtained 180 days after TCRalphabeta/CD19-depleted stem cell transplant. This receptor was identified in a male patient between 5 and 17 years old who had a stem cell transplant for acute lymphoblastic leukemia, so the T cells may come from the graft donor. The chain recombines TRBV3-1 with TRBJ1-6; D is unclear. In nucleotides, the CDR3 is TGTGCCAGCAGCCAAGTTGTAGGAAGCTCCTATAATTCACCCCTCCACTTT. The encoded protein is CASSQVVGSSYNSPLHF.